Presented here are 5 T cell receptor beta chains from one specimen sequenced in a study of control samples from healthy donors and cancer patients. Clones were read by immunoSEQ multiplex PCR, and TCRdb kept only the in-frame ones, dropping some. Of roughly 92,000 clones detected, about 86% appear once; the ten largest clones hold roughly 1.2%. Sequencing was carried out using blood. These receptors all come from a woman between 45 and 60 years old in good health.

The rearrangement uses TRBV12-5 and TRBJ1-4; TRBD1 aligns across 11 bases. CDR1 and CDR2 from the germline V gene are LGHNT and FRNRAP. The ends lost 5 bases at V and 8 bases at J; junction bases unmatched: 4. This CDR3 has 14 residues. The CDR3 DNA reads as TGTGCTAGTGGTGAGGGACAGGGGGTCGAAAAACTGTTTTTT. Its protein product is CASGEGQGVEKLFF. The full variable domain, in which reference TRBV12-5 and TRBJ1-4 provide the parts outside the CDR3, is DARVTQTPRHKVTEMGQEVTMRCQPILGHNTVFWYRQTMMQGLELLAYFRNRAPLDDSGMPKDRFSAEMPDATLATLKIQPSEPRDSAVYFCASGEGQGVEKLFFGSGTQLSVL.

This rearrangement joins TRBV7-9 to TRBJ2-2, with D maybe TRBD1 (5 bases). This CDR3 region has 14 residues. Trimming removed 1 base from V and 6 bases from J, with 9 bases in between. Germline loops: CDR1 SEHNR, CDR2 FQNEAQ (reference sequence). CDR3 DNA sequence: TGTGCCAGCAGCTTAGATGGACATTCCGGGGAGCTGTTTTTT. It codes for CASSLDGHSGELFF.

The chain joins TRBV21-1 to TRBJ1-3; TRBD1, as called in the table, went unchecked against the DNA. TRBV21-1 is assigned pseudogene status. The CDR3 runs to 15 residues. The CDR3 DNA sequence: TGTGCCAGCAGCAGGGGGACAGTCTCTGGAAACACCATATATTTT. This sequence encodes CASSRGTVSGNTIYF.

The rearrangement joins TRBV19 to TRBJ1-1, with 10 bases aligning to TRBD1. The CDR3 length is 15 residues. The J segment lost 0 bases and the V segment lost 4 bases, leaving 2 bases of the junction unmatched. The germline gives CDR1 LNHDA, CDR2 SQIVND (reference sequence). The CDR3 sequence: CASSRGQGMNTEAFF. CDR3 in DNA: TGTGCCAGTAGTAGGGGACAGGGGATGAACACTGAAGCTTTCTTT.

In its sample, this clone was seen once. The rearrangement links TRBV7-6 to TRBJ2-1, with 11 bases that match TRBD2. The CDR3 length is 17 residues. The V gene's germline CDR1 is SGHVS and CDR2 FNYEAQ. After removal of 5 bases from V and 9 bases from J, the junction contained 15 bases not matched to a gene. Here the CDR3 reads CASSRGGLAVEHGEQFF. DNA for the CDR3: TGTGCCAGCAGCAGAGGGGGACTAGCGGTCGAGCACGGTGAGCAGTTCTTC. Full variable domain (rest looked up from reference TRBV7-6 and TRBJ2-1): GAGVSQSPRYKVTKRGQDVALRCDPISGHVSLYWYRQALGQGPEFLTYFNYEAQQDKSGLPNDRFSAERPEGSISTLTIQRTEQRDSAMYRCASSRGGLAVEHGEQFFGPGTRLTVL.